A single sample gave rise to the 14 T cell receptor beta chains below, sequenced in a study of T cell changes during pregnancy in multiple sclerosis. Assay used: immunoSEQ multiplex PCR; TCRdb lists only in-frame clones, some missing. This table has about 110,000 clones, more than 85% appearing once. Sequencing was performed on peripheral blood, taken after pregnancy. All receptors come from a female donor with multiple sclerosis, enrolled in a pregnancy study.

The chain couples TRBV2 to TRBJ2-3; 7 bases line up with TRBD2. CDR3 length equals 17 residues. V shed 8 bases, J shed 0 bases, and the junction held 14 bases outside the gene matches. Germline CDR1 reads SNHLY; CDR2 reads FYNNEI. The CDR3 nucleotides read TGTGCCAGCCGACTCTTAAAGGGGCGGGGGAGCACAGATACGCAGTATTTT. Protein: CASRLLKGRGSTDTQYF.

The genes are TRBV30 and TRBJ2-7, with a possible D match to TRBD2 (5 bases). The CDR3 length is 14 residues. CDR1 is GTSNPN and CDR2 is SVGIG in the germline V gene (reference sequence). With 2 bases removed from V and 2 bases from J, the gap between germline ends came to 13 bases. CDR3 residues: CAWSPAARTYEQYF. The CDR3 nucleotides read TGTGCCTGGAGTCCAGCGGCACGCACCTACGAGCAGTACTTC.

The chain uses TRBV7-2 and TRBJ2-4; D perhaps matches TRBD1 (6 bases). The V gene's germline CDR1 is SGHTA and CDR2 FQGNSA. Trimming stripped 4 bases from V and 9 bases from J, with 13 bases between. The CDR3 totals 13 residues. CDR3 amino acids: CASSSLQGSIQYF. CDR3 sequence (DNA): TGTGCCAGCAGCTCCTTACAGGGTAGCATTCAGTACTTC.

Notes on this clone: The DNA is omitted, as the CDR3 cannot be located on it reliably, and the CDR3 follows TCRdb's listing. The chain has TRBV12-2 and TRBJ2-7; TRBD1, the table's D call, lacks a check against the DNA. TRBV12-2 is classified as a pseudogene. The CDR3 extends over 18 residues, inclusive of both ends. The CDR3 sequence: CASRLAFASGTGGYEQYF.

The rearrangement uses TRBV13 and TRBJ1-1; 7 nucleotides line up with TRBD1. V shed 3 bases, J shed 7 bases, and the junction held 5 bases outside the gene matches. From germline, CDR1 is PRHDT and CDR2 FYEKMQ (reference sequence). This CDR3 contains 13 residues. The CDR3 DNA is TGTGCCAGCAGCTTGGGCCAGGGGGGTGAAGCTTTCTTT. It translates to CASSLGQGGEAFF.

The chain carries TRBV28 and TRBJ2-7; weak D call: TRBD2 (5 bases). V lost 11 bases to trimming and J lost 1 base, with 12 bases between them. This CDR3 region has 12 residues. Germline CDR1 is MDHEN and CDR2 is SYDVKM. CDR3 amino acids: CAPRGASYEQYF. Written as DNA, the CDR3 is TGTGCCCCCCGGGGAGCTTCCTACGAGCAGTACTTC.

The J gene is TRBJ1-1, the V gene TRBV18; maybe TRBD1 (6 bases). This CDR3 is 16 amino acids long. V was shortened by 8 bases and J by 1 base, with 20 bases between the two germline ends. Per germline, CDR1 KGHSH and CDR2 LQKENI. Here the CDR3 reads CASALIATGTNTEAFF. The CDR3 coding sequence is TGTGCCAGCGCGCTGATTGCTACAGGGACGAACACTGAAGCTTTCTTT. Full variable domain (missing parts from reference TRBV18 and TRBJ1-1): NAGVMQNPRHLVRRRGQEARLRCSPMKGHSHVYWYRQLPEEGLKFMVYLQKENIIDESGMPKERFSAEFPKEGPSILRIQQVVRGDSAAYFCASALIATGTNTEAFFGQGTRLTVV.

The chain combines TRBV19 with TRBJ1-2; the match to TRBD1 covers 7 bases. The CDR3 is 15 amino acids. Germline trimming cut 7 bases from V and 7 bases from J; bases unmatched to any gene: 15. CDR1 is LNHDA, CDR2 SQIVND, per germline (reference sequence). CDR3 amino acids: CASTTKGTAPAGYTF. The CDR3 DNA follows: TGTGCCAGTACCACTAAGGGGACAGCTCCGGCTGGCTACACCTTC.

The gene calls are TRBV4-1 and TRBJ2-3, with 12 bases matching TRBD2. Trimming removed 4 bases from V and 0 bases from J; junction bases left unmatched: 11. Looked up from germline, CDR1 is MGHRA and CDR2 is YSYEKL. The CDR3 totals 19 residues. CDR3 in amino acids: CASSRLLGLAGTSTDTQYF. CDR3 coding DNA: TGCGCCAGCAGCCGTCTTCTCGGACTAGCGGGGACTAGCACAGATACGCAGTATTTT.

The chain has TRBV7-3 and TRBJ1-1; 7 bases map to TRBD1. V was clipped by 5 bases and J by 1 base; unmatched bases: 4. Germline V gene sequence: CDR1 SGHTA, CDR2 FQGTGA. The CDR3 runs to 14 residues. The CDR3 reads CASSPGGQNTEAFF. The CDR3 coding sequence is TGTGCCAGCAGCCCAGGGGGGCAGAACACTGAAGCTTTCTTT.

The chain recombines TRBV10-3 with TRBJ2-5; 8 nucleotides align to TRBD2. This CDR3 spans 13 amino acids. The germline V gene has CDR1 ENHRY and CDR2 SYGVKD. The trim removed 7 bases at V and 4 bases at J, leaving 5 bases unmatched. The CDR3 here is CAITGGVAETQYF. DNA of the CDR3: TGTGCCATCACCGGGGGGGTAGCAGAGACCCAGTACTTC.

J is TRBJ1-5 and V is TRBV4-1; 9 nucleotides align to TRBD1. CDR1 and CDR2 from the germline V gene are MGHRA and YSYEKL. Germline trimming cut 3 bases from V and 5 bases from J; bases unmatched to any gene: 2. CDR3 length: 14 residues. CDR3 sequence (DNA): TGCGCCAGCAGCCACCGGGACAGGGATCAGCCCCAGCATTTT. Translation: CASSHRDRDQPQHF.

CDR3 nucleotides: TGTGCCAGCAGCTTAGGGACTGAGCCGCCGCAGTACTTC. As protein: CASSLGTEPPQYF. The chain joins TRBV7-9 to TRBJ2-7; weak D call: TRBD2 (5 bases). Germline V gene sequence: CDR1 SEHNR, CDR2 FQNEAQ (reference sequence). This CDR3 has 13 residues. Deletions cut 1 base from V and 9 bases from J, with 13 bases between. The full variable domain, completed using reference TRBV7-9 and TRBJ2-7, is DTGVSQNPRHKITKRGQNVTFRCDPISEHNRLYWYRQTLGQGPEFLTYFQNEAQLEKSRLLSDRFSAERPKGSFSTLEIQRTEQGDSAMYLCASSLGTEPPQYFGPGTRLTVT.

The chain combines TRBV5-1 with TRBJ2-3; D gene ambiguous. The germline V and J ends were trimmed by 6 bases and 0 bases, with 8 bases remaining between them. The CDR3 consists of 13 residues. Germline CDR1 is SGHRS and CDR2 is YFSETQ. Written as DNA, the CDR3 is TGCGCCAGCATGGCCCCTAGCACAGATACGCAGTATTTT. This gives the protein CASMAPSTDTQYF.